These 12 T cell receptor beta chains were sequenced from one sample in a study of blood T cells in healthy people across ages. Primed by a sample-barcoded 5' primer and a J-beta primer mix, a second PCR proceeded for about 6 to 11 cycles. MiXCR was run by TCRdb on the 5' RACE reads, yielding one entry per CDR3 protein. This table has fewer than 2,000,000 distinct CDR3 sequences, approximately 40% appearing once. Sequencing was performed on blood. The receptors stem from a human donor in good health.

The CDR3 reads CSVRWQGSDTQYF. The DNA for the CDR3 is TGCAGCGTTCGGTGGCAGGGGTCAGATACGCAGTATTTT. The V and J genes are TRBV29-1 and TRBJ2-3, with D possibly being TRBD1 (6 bases). With 5 bases removed from V and 4 bases from J, the gap between germline ends came to 13 bases. Germline V gives CDR1 SQVTM, CDR2 ANQGSEA. CDR3 length: 13 amino acids.

This clonotype was detected a few times. The CDR3 DNA reads as TGCGCCAGCAGCCAAGAGTCGGGGCTTAGCAATCAGCCCCAGCATTTT. This translates into CASSQESGLSNQPQHF. The rearrangement joins TRBV4-1 to TRBJ1-5, with D perhaps matching TRBD1 (5 bases). CDR3 length: 16 amino acids. V was cut by 0 bases and J by 0 bases, with 9 bases left in between. The germline V gene has CDR1 MGHRA and CDR2 YSYEKL.

The chain joins TRBV28 to TRBJ2-5, with D possibly being TRBD1 or TRBD2 (5 bases each). The DNA end is a closer match to TRBJ2-7, so the J assignment may be wrong. The germline V gene encodes CDR1 MDHEN and CDR2 SYDVKM. This CDR3 region has 12 residues. CDR3 region: CASGGTTYEQYF. The CDR3 DNA reads as TGTGCCAGCGGGGGTACCACCTACGAGCAGTACTTC.

The chain combines TRBV20-1 with TRBJ1-4; 7 bases are shared with TRBD1. CDR3 size: 13 residues. Germline lookup yields CDR1 DFQATT and CDR2 SNEGSKA (reference sequence). The ends lost 0 bases at V and 11 bases at J; junction bases unmatched: 6. The CDR3 coding sequence is TGCAGTGCTAGAGACCCCTTGACAGGGAAACTGTTTTTT. This codes for CSARDPLTGKLFF.

The chain employs TRBV6-5 and TRBJ1-2; D possibly corresponds to TRBD1 (6 bases). V was shortened by 0 bases and J by 8 bases, with 10 bases between the two germline ends. The germline CDR1 and CDR2 sequences are MNHEY and SVGAGI. This CDR3 is 13 amino acids long. In nucleotides, the CDR3 is TGTGCCAGCAGTTACTCGGCAGGGGCCGGCTACACCTTC. Its protein is CASSYSAGAGYTF.

This clonotype showed up just a few times. This chain connects TRBV28 to TRBJ2-5; possible D gene TRBD1, 5 bases. The germline V gene has CDR1 MDHEN and CDR2 SYDVKM. V shed 5 bases and J shed 5 bases, with 12 bases lying between them. The CDR3 runs 13 residues. As DNA, the CDR3 is TGTGCCAGCAGTCCTGGGGCGTCGGAGACCCAGTACTTC. Amino acids: CASSPGASETQYF.

The gene calls are TRBV3-1 and TRBJ1-2; D gene uncertain. The CDR3 length is 13 residues. V was trimmed by 2 bases and J by 3 bases, leaving 7 bases between them. Germline assignment: CDR1 LGHDT and CDR2 YNNKEL (reference sequence). The CDR3 loop reads CASSQFGDYGYTF. In DNA form, the CDR3 reads TGTGCCAGCAGCCAATTTGGGGACTATGGCTACACCTTC. The full variable domain, completed using reference TRBV3-1 and TRBJ1-2, is DTAVSQTPKYLVTQMGNDKSIKCEQNLGHDTMYWYKQDSKKFLKIMFSYNNKELIINETVPNRFSPKSPDKAHLNLHINSLELGDSAVYFCASSQFGDYGYTFGSGTRLTVV.

This clonotype came up a few times. The chain is built from TRBV4-3 and TRBJ2-1; 11 bases agree with TRBD1. The V gene end was trimmed by 0 bases and the J gene end by 3 bases; junction bases not matched to a gene: 7. The CDR3 consists of 18 residues. In germline, CDR1 is LGHNA, CDR2 YSLEER. The CDR3 spells CASSQDYGGQGGYNEQFF. Here the CDR3 DNA reads TGCGCCAGCAGCCAAGATTACGGGGGACAGGGGGGCTACAATGAGCAGTTCTTC.

This chain joins TRBV6-2 or TRBV6-3 and TRBJ2-7; D unclear. CDR1 MNHEY and CDR2 SVGEGT come from the germline V gene. Between the trimmed V and J ends, which lost 2 bases and 2 bases, there was a span of 10 bases. The CDR3 runs 14 residues. The CDR3 DNA is TGTGCCAGCAGTTACGAGACGGATGCCTACGAGCAGTACTTC. Amino acids: CASSYETDAYEQYF.

On this clonotype: Germline is not matched at one junction end, which may reflect a read error. The chain carries TRBV18 and TRBJ2-4; the D gene is possibly TRBD2 (6 bases). CDR3 length equals 14 residues. The V gene's germline CDR1 is KGHSH and CDR2 LQKENI. The CDR3 sequence: CANSPRWGVEEQYF. The CDR3 region has the DNA TGTGCCAACTCACCCCGATGGGGGGTGGAGGAGCAGTACTTC.

This clonotype has a handful of counts. The CDR3 region is CASSSLEGNTEAFF. In DNA form, the CDR3 reads TGCGCCAGCAGCTCCTTGGAGGGGAACACTGAAGCTTTCTTT. The chain is built from TRBV5-1 and TRBJ1-1; D gene uncertain. The germline V and J ends were trimmed by 3 bases and 1 base, with 10 bases remaining between them. This CDR3 comprises 14 residues. CDR1 and CDR2 (germline): SGHRS, YFSETQ.

The chain has TRBV7-2 and TRBJ1-2; D uncertain. Trimming removed 0 bases at V and 1 base at J, with 12 bases between. Germline CDR1 and CDR2: SGHTA and FQGNSA. The CDR3 is 16 amino acids. In DNA, the CDR3 is TGTGCCAGCAGCTTAGCGATGGCAGTTAATAACTATGGCTACACCTTC. Protein product: CASSLAMAVNNYGYTF.